This TCR beta chain is from a study of T cells in tumors after PD-1 blockade. Study context: Patients had no prior checkpoint blockade, systemic immunosuppressants, or anti-cancer therapy within 4 weeks.

Assay used: immunoSEQ multiplex PCR; TCRdb lists only in-frame clones, some missing. The table has roughly 60,000 clones, 80% seen once. The sequence came from a human donor with basal cell carcinoma. Material: PBMCs, obtained before anti-PD-1 treatment.

The CDR3 region has the DNA TGTGCCAGCAGCTTGGGGGAATGGCTAGCGGGGAGCAAAGAGACCCAGTACTTC. Its protein is CASSLGEWLAGSKETQYF. This chain connects TRBV11-3 to TRBJ2-5; TRBD2 matches 9 bases. The germline CDR1 and CDR2 sequences are SGHNT and YENEEA. The CDR3 contains 18 residues. V lost 3 bases and J lost 3; bases outside the gene matches: 14.